The rows below give T cell receptor beta chains drawn from one sample of a study of Graves' ophthalmopathy and Graves' hyperthyroidism. TCRdb re-called the multiplex PCR reads with MiXCR, one entry per CDR3 protein. The sample records over 150,000 distinct CDR3 sequences, around two fifths being singletons. The sequenced sample was peripheral blood. The receptors here all came from a woman aged 40 to 55 with Graves' ophthalmopathy. Each CDR3 is given with its conserved first and last residue. D genes are given only for firm matches. The size field is filled for only some rows; it gives once, few, many or a size class.

many,TRBD1,TRBV5-1,TRBJ1-2,CASSWDSGGDGYTF,TGCGCCAGCAGCTGGGACAGCGGGGGAGATGGCTACACCTTC
many,TRBD2,TRBV27,TRBJ2-5,CASSPRTSGSQTQYF,TGTGCCAGCAGTCCTCGGACTAGCGGGAGTCAGACCCAGTACTTC
.,.,TRBV12-3/TRBV12-4,TRBJ1-1,CASSSAVGSTEAFF,TGTGCCAGCAGCTCCGCGGTAGGGAGCACTGAAGCTTTCTTT
many,.,TRBV20-1,TRBJ2-7,CSVLAYEQYF,TGCAGTGTTTTAGCATACGAGCAGTACTTC
many,TRBD1,TRBV24-1,TRBJ1-1,CATSDPKDRDILNTEAFF,TGTGCCACCAGTGATCCTAAGGACAGGGATATCTTGAACACTGAAGCTTTCTTT
.,.,TRBV6-1,TRBJ1-1,CASSEGFRRRRFVGTEAFF,TGTGCCAGCAGTGAAGGCTTTAGGAGACGCCGGTTTGTTGGCACTGAAGCTTTCTTT
.,.,TRBV7-2,TRBJ2-5,CASRRTDTETQYF,TGTGCCAGCAGGAGGACGGACACAGAGACCCAGTACTTC
.,TRBD1,TRBV2,TRBJ1-1,CASRKEGTGNTEAFF,TGTGCCAGCAGAAAGGAGGGGACAGGGAACACTGAAGCTTTCTTT
.,.,TRBV12-3/TRBV12-4,TRBJ1-2,CASRPQGPYGYTF,TGTGCCAGCAGACCACAGGGACCCTATGGCTACACCTTC
many,TRBD1,TRBV20-1,TRBJ1-3,CSALRGTGTGNTIYF,TGCAGTGCTTTACGCGGGACAGGGACTGGAAACACCATATATTTT
.,.,TRBV20-1,TRBJ2-6,CSAGSGANVLTF,TGCAGTGCCGGAAGCGGGGCCAACGTCCTGACTTTC
.,.,TRBV18,TRBJ1-1,CASSQEQANTEAFF,TGTGCCAGCTCACAGGAACAGGCGAACACTGAAGCTTTCTTT
many,TRBD2,TRBV7-6,TRBJ2-5,CASSLGLAGAETQYF,TGTGCCAGCAGCTTAGGACTAGCAGGCGCAGAGACCCAGTACTTC
many,.,TRBV14,TRBJ1-2,CASSQFGTDYGYTF,TGTGCCAGCAGCCAATTTGGGACGGACTATGGCTACACCTTC
.,.,TRBV6-5,TRBJ2-7,CASSYTSIEQYF,TGTGCCAGCAGTTACACATCGATCGAGCAGTACTTC
.,.,TRBV27,TRBJ1-2,CASSLRSVTSNYGYTF,TGTGCCAGCAGCCTAAGGTCCGTGACCTCTAACTATGGCTACACCTTC
.,.,TRBV24-1,TRBJ1-1,CATSDPFTGTEAFF,TGTGCCACCAGTGACCCTTTTACGGGGACTGAAGCTTTCTTT
.,.,TRBV19,TRBJ1-5,CASKTTTLNQPQHF,TGTGCCAGTAAAACGACAACACTCAATCAGCCCCAGCATTTT
many,TRBD2,TRBV12-3/TRBV12-4,TRBJ2-7,CASSTGTSGMAQYF,TGTGCCAGCAGTACCGGGACTAGCGGGATGGCGCAGTACTTC
few,TRBD2,TRBV6-1,TRBJ2-5,CASSQRERETQYF,TGTGCCAGCAGTCAGCGGGAGAGGGAGACCCAGTACTTC
many,.,TRBV5-1,TRBJ2-7,CASSLGGTRGNYEQYF,TGCGCCAGCAGCCTGGGGGGAACCAGGGGAAACTACGAGCAGTACTTC
.,TRBD1,TRBV11-2,TRBJ2-7,CASSLNRGRTYEQYF,TGTGCCAGCAGCCTCAACAGGGGTAGGACCTACGAGCAGTACTTC
many,.,TRBV4-2,TRBJ2-5,CASSQDHGKETQYF,TGTGCCAGCAGCCAAGATCATGGAAAAGAGACCCAGTACTTC
many,.,TRBV5-1,TRBJ1-2,CASSAAGGVDYGYTF,TGCGCCAGCAGCGCGGCCGGGGGAGTCGACTATGGCTACACCTTC
.,.,TRBV20-1,TRBJ2-7,CSVTAQALGEQYF,TGCAGTGTTACTGCACAGGCGCTCGGCGAGCAGTACTTC
.,.,TRBV24-1,TRBJ1-1,CATSDLKVGTEAFF,TGTGCCACCAGTGATTTGAAGGTAGGGACTGAAGCTTTCTTT
.,.,TRBV27,TRBJ1-1,CASSLFDSLNTEAFF,TGTGCCAGCAGTTTATTTGACAGCCTGAACACTGAAGCTTTCTTT
many,.,TRBV5-1,TRBJ2-7,CASSLRDSYEQYF,TGCGCCAGCAGCTTGCGGGACTCTTACGAGCAGTACTTC
.,TRBD1,TRBV19,TRBJ1-5,CASSMRIGTGASNQPQHF,TGTGCCAGTAGTATGAGGATCGGGACAGGGGCTAGCAATCAGCCCCAGCATTTT
many,.,TRBV9,TRBJ1-2,CASSVAQNYGYTF,TGTGCCAGCAGCGTAGCCCAAAACTATGGCTACACCTTC
.,.,TRBV9,TRBJ2-5,CASSSQGHQETQYF,TGTGCCAGCAGCTCCCAGGGACACCAAGAGACCCAGTACTTC
once,.,TRBV11-2,TRBJ1-2,CASSFSRPGEVYGYTF,TGTGCCAGCAGCTTTTCTAGGCCCGGGGAAGTCTATGGCTACACCTTC
.,.,TRBV12-3/TRBV12-4,TRBJ1-1,CASSTSMNTEAFF,TGTGCCAGCAGTACAAGTATGAACACTGAAGCTTTCTTT
.,.,TRBV11-1,TRBJ1-3,CASSSPTASSGNTIYF,TGTGCCAGCAGCTCACCGACAGCGAGCTCTGGAAACACCATATATTTT
many,TRBD1,TRBV27,TRBJ2-7,CAISRYRGSEQYF,TGTGCCATCTCTAGGTACAGGGGATCCGAGCAGTACTTC
.,.,TRBV28,TRBJ1-1,CASSFNRGVFMNTEAFF,TGTGCCAGCAGTTTCAATCGGGGGGTCTTCATGAACACTGAAGCTTTCTTT
many,.,TRBV7-2,TRBJ2-6,CASSLGSGANVLTF,TGTGCCAGCAGCTTAGGGTCCGGGGCCAACGTCCTGACTTTC
many,TRBD1,TRBV18,TRBJ2-4,CASSPDRARNIQYF,TGTGCCAGCTCACCGGACAGGGCGAGAAACATTCAGTACTTC
.,.,TRBV7-2,TRBJ2-7,CASSPLVWGYEQYF,TGTGCCAGCAGCCCCCTCGTGTGGGGATACGAGCAGTACTTC
many,TRBD1,TRBV10-3,TRBJ1-2,CAISESPGQTNYGYTF,TGTGCCATCAGTGAATCCCCGGGACAGACGAACTATGGCTACACCTTC
.,.,TRBV7-8,TRBJ2-5,CASSHRVGTQYF,TGTGCCAGCAGCCACCGTGTGGGGACCCAGTACTTC
.,.,TRBV12-3/TRBV12-4,TRBJ1-1,CASSFMPTGLNTEAFF,TGTGCCAGCAGTTTTATGCCGACAGGCCTGAACACTGAAGCTTTCTTT
many,.,TRBV6-1,TRBJ1-2,CASKLRGTYYGYTF,TGTGCCAGCAAACTCAGGGGAACCTACTATGGCTACACCTTC
once,.,TRBV6-2/TRBV6-3,TRBJ2-5,CASSYQRFGVLGSQETQYF,TGTGCCAGCAGTTACCAACGGTTTGGCGTACTGGGAAGCCAAGAGACCCAGTACTTC
.,.,TRBV10-2,TRBJ2-5,CAVLSQETQYF,TGCGCAGTCCTGAGCCAAGAGACCCAGTACTTC
.,TRBD1,TRBV6-5,TRBJ1-6,CASSYGGTGYNSPLHF,TGTGCCAGCAGTTACGGCGGGACAGGGTATAATTCACCCCTCCACTTT
many,TRBD2,TRBV15,TRBJ2-7,CATSKGLAGGPNEQYF,TGTGCCACCAGCAAGGGACTAGCGGGAGGGCCCAACGAGCAGTACTTC
.,.,TRBV28,TRBJ2-5,CASREGGRETQYF,TGTGCCAGCAGAGAAGGGGGGCGGGAGACCCAGTACTTC
many,.,TRBV2,TRBJ1-5,CASRVDSGAGQPQHF,TGTGCCAGCAGAGTGGACTCCGGGGCTGGGCAGCCCCAGCATTTT
many,TRBD1,TRBV5-8,TRBJ1-1,CASSLEWDREAFF,TGTGCCAGCAGCTTGGAGTGGGACAGAGAAGCTTTCTTT
.,.,TRBV28,TRBJ1-1,CASSFLEEGPTEAFF,TGTGCCAGCAGTTTTCTTGAGGAGGGCCCCACTGAAGCTTTCTTT
many,TRBD2,TRBV4-2,TRBJ2-5,CASSQDMTSQETQYF,TGTGCCAGCAGCCAAGATATGACTAGCCAGGAGACCCAGTACTTC
many,TRBD1,TRBV20-1,TRBJ2-5,CSAFPGQGPQETQYF,TGCAGTGCTTTTCCGGGACAGGGGCCCCAAGAGACCCAGTACTTC
once,.,TRBV15,TRBJ2-7,CATSRKPNPGNDEQYF,TGTGCCACCAGCAGGAAACCCAATCCAGGGAACGACGAGCAGTACTTC
.,.,TRBV28,TRBJ1-2,CASSFSATDNYGYTF,TGTGCCAGCAGTTTCTCCGCGACAGACAACTATGGCTACACCTTC
many,.,TRBV29-1,TRBJ1-1,CSSGWGGISEAFF,TGCAGCTCTGGTTGGGGAGGGATCTCTGAAGCTTTCTTT
many,TRBD2,TRBV11-2,TRBJ2-2,CASSFRLAGSRTGELFF,TGTGCCAGCAGCTTTAGACTAGCGGGAAGTCGGACCGGGGAGCTGTTTTTT
.,.,TRBV30,TRBJ1-3,CAWRQAGNTIYF,TGTGCCTGGAGACAGGCTGGAAACACCATATATTTT
many,TRBD1,TRBV6-4,TRBJ1-5,CASSPGRTGVFNQPQHF,TGTGCCAGCAGTCCCGGAAGGACAGGGGTCTTCAATCAGCCCCAGCATTTT